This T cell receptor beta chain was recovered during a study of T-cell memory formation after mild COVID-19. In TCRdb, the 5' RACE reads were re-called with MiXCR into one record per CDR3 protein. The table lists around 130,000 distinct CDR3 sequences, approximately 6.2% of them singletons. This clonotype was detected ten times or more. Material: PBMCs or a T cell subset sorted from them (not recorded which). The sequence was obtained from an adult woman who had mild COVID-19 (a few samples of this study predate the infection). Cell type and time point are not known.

DNA of the CDR3: TGTGCCACCAGTGGGACGAGGGGATGGGAGCAGTTCTTC. As protein: CATSGTRGWEQFF. This chain joins TRBV24-1 and TRBJ2-1, with D perhaps assigned TRBD1 or TRBD2 (5 bases each). Germline V lookup: CDR1 KGHDR, CDR2 SFDVKD. The CDR3 loop spans 13 amino acids. The germline V and J ends were trimmed by 5 bases and 10 bases, with 14 bases remaining between them.